Shown below are 6 T cell receptor beta chains from a single sample sequenced in a study of blood T cell repertoires in COVID-19. TCRdb's table, derived via immunoSEQ multiplex PCR, lists solely in-frame clones and lacks some. The table lists around 250,000 clones, around 82% of them singletons, with around 2.9% in the top ten. The sample consisted of peripheral blood. All receptors come from a woman younger than 35 with acute or convalescent COVID-19.

The J gene is TRBJ1-5, the V gene TRBV6-2 or TRBV6-3; 9 nucleotides match TRBD1. Germline values: CDR1 MNHEY, CDR2 SVGEGT. The CDR3 has 16 amino acids. Trimming cost V 2 bases and J 3 bases; bases outside gene matches: 5. The CDR3 DNA reads as TGTGCCAGCAGTTACCATGGACAGGGGTTCAATCAGCCCCAGCATTTT. Its protein is CASSYHGQGFNQPQHF.

The chain combines TRBV29-1 with TRBJ1-1; D is undetermined. CDR1 is SQVTM, CDR2 ANQGSEA, per germline. CDR3 length: 13 amino acids. V shed 4 bases and J shed 0 bases, with 9 bases lying between them. The CDR3 bases are TGCAGCGTTGCAGTCAGGATGAACACTGAAGCTTTCTTT. Residues: CSVAVRMNTEAFF. Together with reference TRBV29-1 and TRBJ1-1, the CDR3 gives the full variable domain: SAVISQKPSRDICQRGTSLTIQCQVDSQVTMMFWYRQQPGQSLTLIATANQGSEATYESGFVIDKFPISRPNLTFSTLTVSNMSPEDSSIYLCSVAVRMNTEAFFGQGTRLTVV.

This clone has just a few counts. The CDR3 sequence is CASSPQGAQGYTF. CDR3 sequence (DNA): TGTGCCAGCAGTCCCCAGGGGGCTCAAGGCTACACCTTC. This sequence joins TRBV9 and TRBJ1-2; 8 bases map to TRBD1. The V segment lost 5 bases and the J segment 8 bases; nucleotides outside the gene matches: 8. Germline CDR1 SGDLS, CDR2 YYNGEE. The CDR3 is 13 amino acids.

This clone has only a few counts. The rearrangement joins TRBV15 to TRBJ1-1; D not certain. V lost 4 bases, J lost 6 bases, and 21 bases lay in between. Germline loops: CDR1 LNHNV, CDR2 YYDKDF (reference sequence). This CDR3 is 16 amino acids long. The CDR3, as DNA: TGTGCCACCAGCACCCGAGTAGGGAGTGAAGAACCTGAAGCTTTCTTT. Translation gives CATSTRVGSEEPEAFF.

The V call is TRBV7-6, the J call TRBJ1-1; 8 bases are a match to TRBD1. V trimming: 5 bases; J trimming: 3 bases; junction bases outside the gene matches: 8. The V gene's germline CDR1 is SGHVS and CDR2 FNYEAQ. The CDR3 spans 15 residues. CDR3 loop: CASSLTGEWDTEAFF. The CDR3 DNA follows: TGTGCCAGCAGCCTGACAGGGGAATGGGACACTGAAGCTTTCTTT.

This sequence joins TRBV11-2 and TRBJ2-2, with D perhaps matching TRBD2 (6 bases). CDR3 length equals 18 residues. The ends were cut back, 0 bases at V and 0 bases at J, with 14 bases in the middle. Germline loops: CDR1 SGHAT, CDR2 FQNNGV. In DNA form, the CDR3 reads TGTGCCAGCAGCTTAGATTTTAGCGGCTACTCGAACACCGGGGAGCTGTTTTTT. Translating gives CASSLDFSGYSNTGELFF.